This TCR beta chain was identified in a study of T cell changes during pregnancy in multiple sclerosis. About this clone: This CDR3 is also generated by other DNA sequences in the sample.

Looked up from germline, CDR1 is MNHEY and CDR2 is SVGAGI. The CDR3 is made up of 16 amino acids. V lost 0 bases, J lost 2 bases, and 3 bases stayed unmatched. Sequencing used immunoSEQ multiplex PCR; TCRdb keeps in-frame clones, though not all of them. The table records approximately 42,000 clones, around 80% of them present only once. This chain connects TRBV6-5 to TRBJ2-1; TRBD2 agrees at 8 bases. This receptor was obtained from a female donor with multiple sclerosis, enrolled in a pregnancy study. This material consisted of CD4+ T cells from peripheral blood mononuclear cells, taken before pregnancy. The CDR3 is CASSYSAGGTYNEQFF. In nucleotides, the CDR3 is TGTGCCAGCAGTTACTCGGCGGGAGGAACCTACAATGAGCAGTTCTTC.